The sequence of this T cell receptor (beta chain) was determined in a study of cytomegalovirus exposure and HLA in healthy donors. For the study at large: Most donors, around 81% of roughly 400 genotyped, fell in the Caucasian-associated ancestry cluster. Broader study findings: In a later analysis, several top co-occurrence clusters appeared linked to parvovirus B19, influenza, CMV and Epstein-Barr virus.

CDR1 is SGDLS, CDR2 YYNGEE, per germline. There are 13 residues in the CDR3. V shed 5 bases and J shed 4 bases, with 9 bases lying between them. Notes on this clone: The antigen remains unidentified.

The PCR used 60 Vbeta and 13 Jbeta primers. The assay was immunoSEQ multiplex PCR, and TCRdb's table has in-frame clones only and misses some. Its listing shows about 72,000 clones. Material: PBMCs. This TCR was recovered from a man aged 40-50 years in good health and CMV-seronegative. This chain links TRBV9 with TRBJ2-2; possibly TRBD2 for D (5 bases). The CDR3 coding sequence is TGTGCCAGCAGTCGAGAGGGCACCGGGGAGCTGTTTTTT. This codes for CASSREGTGELFF.